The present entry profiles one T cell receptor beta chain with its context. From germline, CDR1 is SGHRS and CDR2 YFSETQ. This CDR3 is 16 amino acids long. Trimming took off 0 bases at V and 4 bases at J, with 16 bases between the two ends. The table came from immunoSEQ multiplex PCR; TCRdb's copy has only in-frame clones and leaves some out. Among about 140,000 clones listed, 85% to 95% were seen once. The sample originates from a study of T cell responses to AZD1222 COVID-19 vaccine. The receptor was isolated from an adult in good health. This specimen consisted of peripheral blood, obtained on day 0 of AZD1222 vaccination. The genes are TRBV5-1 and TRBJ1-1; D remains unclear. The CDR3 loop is CASSLADWGLTTEAFF. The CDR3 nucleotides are TGCGCCAGCAGCTTGGCGGACTGGGGTTTGACCACTGAAGCTTTCTTT.